One and the same sample provided the 18 T cell receptor beta chains below, sequenced in a study of blood T cell repertoires in COVID-19. Assay used: immunoSEQ multiplex PCR; TCRdb lists only in-frame clones, some missing. The data hold around 250,000 clones, with approximately 85% observed a single time. The sequenced material came from peripheral blood. The receptors come from a man older than 75 with acute or convalescent COVID-19.

The V and J genes are TRBV5-1 and TRBJ1-2, with 7 bases lining up with TRBD1. Germline V CDR1 and CDR2: SGHRS, YFSETQ. Trimming cost V 0 bases and J 8 bases; bases outside gene matches: 7. The CDR3 length is 14 residues. CDR3 amino acids: CASSLVGGEDGYTF. The CDR3 DNA follows: TGCGCCAGCAGCTTGGTAGGGGGCGAGGACGGCTACACCTTC.

The V and J genes are TRBV28 and TRBJ2-1, with 8 positions matching TRBD2. This CDR3 is 12 amino acids long. The germline gives CDR1 MDHEN, CDR2 SYDVKM. After removal of 7 bases from V and 8 bases from J, the junction contained 4 bases not matched to a gene. CDR3: CASTAGGDEQFF. The CDR3 DNA follows: TGTGCCAGCACCGCGGGGGGAGATGAGCAGTTCTTC. The whole variable domain, remainder taken from reference TRBV28 and TRBJ2-1, is DVKVTQSSRYLVKRTGEKVFLECVQDMDHENMFWYRQDPGLGLRLIYFSYDVKMKEKGDIPEGYSVSREKKERFSLILESASTNQTSMYLCASTAGGDEQFFGPGTRLTVL.

V is TRBV10-3 and J is TRBJ1-3; 8 bases line up with TRBD1. Per germline, CDR1 ENHRY and CDR2 SYGVKD. The CDR3 extends over 15 amino acids. V was pared by 10 bases and J by 0 bases, with 8 bases of the junction left unmatched. The chain's CDR3 is CATREQGGSGNTIYF. The CDR3 DNA sequence: TGTGCCACGCGGGAACAGGGGGGCTCTGGAAACACCATATATTTT.

The rearrangement uses TRBV11-3 and TRBJ2-1; D gene uncertain. V lost 5 bases, J lost 8 bases, and 10 bases lay in between. Germline assignment: CDR1 SGHNT and CDR2 YENEEA. This CDR3 spans 12 amino acids. CDR3 nucleotides: TGTGCCAGCAGCCCTCCCCCCGATGAGCAGTTCTTC. The encoded protein is CASSPPPDEQFF.

The V and J genes are TRBV5-6 and TRBJ2-1, with 11 bases aligning to TRBD1. The ends lost 4 bases at V and 7 bases at J; junction bases unmatched: 10. The CDR3 has 16 residues. Germline assignment: CDR1 SGHDT and CDR2 YYEEEE. CDR3: CASSPGQGARKNEQFF. CDR3 DNA: TGTGCCAGCAGCCCAGGACAGGGGGCGCGTAAGAATGAGCAGTTCTTC.

The chain employs TRBV6-5 and TRBJ1-3; no reliable D call. Germline CDR1 reads MNHEY; CDR2 reads SVGAGI. Trimming cost V 6 bases and J 6 bases, with 15 bases left between them. The CDR3 totals 14 residues. CDR3 bases: TGTGCCAGCAGCCCAGCGAGTCGGCCAAACACCATATATTTT. Translating gives CASSPASRPNTIYF.

The chain uses TRBV19 and TRBJ2-5; 7 bases are a match to TRBD1. Losses at the gene ends were 5 bases for V and 2 bases for J; bases not matched to a gene: 5. The germline V gene encodes CDR1 LNHDA and CDR2 SQIVND (reference sequence). CDR3 size: 14 residues. In DNA, the CDR3 is TGTGCCAGTAGTCCTCGCAGGGGGCAAGAGACCCAGTACTTC. This codes for CASSPRRGQETQYF.

V usage is TRBV2 and J usage is TRBJ1-3, with D perhaps matching TRBD1 (5 bases). The CDR3 has 15 amino acids. Germline CDR1 and CDR2: SNHLY and FYNNEI. Trimming cost V 8 bases and J 0 bases, with 14 bases left between them. CDR3 coding DNA: TGTGCCAGCTGCCGGGACTCATTCTCTGGAAACACCATATATTTT. Translating gives CASCRDSFSGNTIYF.

The chain is built from TRBV19 and TRBJ2-3; TRBD2 matches at 7 bases. Germline V CDR1 and CDR2: LNHDA, SQIVND (reference sequence). Trimming removed 1 base from V and 2 bases from J; junction bases left unmatched: 6. The CDR3 sequence is 16 residues long. The CDR3 DNA reads as TGTGCCAGTAGTATAGGGGGCGGGGGACCCACAGATACGCAGTATTTT. Translation gives CASSIGGGGPTDTQYF.

The chain carries TRBV6-5 and TRBJ2-7, with TRBD1 matching over 7 bases. The V gene end was trimmed by 7 bases and the J gene end by 3 bases; junction bases not matched to a gene: 9. The CDR3 runs to 14 residues. In germline, CDR1 is MNHEY, CDR2 SVGAGI. The CDR3 region has the DNA TGTGCCAGCACCAAAGGACAGGCGTACTACGAGCAGTACTTC. It is translated as CASTKGQAYYEQYF.

The CDR3 spells CAISEQGSNQPQHF. The CDR3 DNA follows: TGTGCCATCAGCGAACAGGGGAGCAATCAGCCCCAGCATTTT. The V gene is TRBV10-3, the J gene TRBJ1-5, with TRBD1 identical over 7 bases. The CDR3 has 14 residues. Per the germline V gene, CDR1 is ENHRY and CDR2 is SYGVKD. The V and J ends lost 6 bases and 1 base, in that order; junction bases with no gene match: 3.

This sequence joins TRBV7-3 and TRBJ2-1; 9 bases line up with TRBD2. The CDR3 is 15 amino acids. The germline gives CDR1 SGHTA, CDR2 FQGTGA. The V segment lost 2 bases and the J segment 4 bases; nucleotides outside the gene matches: 3. The CDR3 nucleotides read TGTGCCAGCAGCTTAGCGGGAGGGCCGTACAATGAGCAGTTCTTC. Its protein product is CASSLAGGPYNEQFF.

The rearrangement uses TRBV19 and TRBJ2-5; 7 positions match TRBD1. Per germline, CDR1 LNHDA and CDR2 SQIVND (reference sequence). V shed 5 bases, J shed 2 bases, and the junction held 8 bases outside the gene matches. The CDR3 extends over 15 amino acids. CDR3 loop: CASSFTGDQQETQYF. CDR3 sequence (DNA): TGTGCCAGTAGTTTCACAGGGGATCAACAAGAGACCCAGTACTTC.

The chain employs TRBV3-1 (or the pseudogene TRBV3-2) and TRBJ2-2, with D possibly being TRBD2 (8 bases). The length of the CDR3 is 17 residues. The germline gives CDR1 LGHDT, CDR2 YNNKEL (reference sequence). V was trimmed by 7 bases and J by 1 base, leaving 19 bases between them. The chain's CDR3 is CASTRGGLAGNTGELFF. The CDR3 DNA reads TGTGCCAGCACCCGAGGGGGCCTAGCGGGGAACACCGGGGAGCTGTTTTTT.

The V call is TRBV19, the J call TRBJ2-7; a possible D gene is TRBD1 (5 bases). CDR3 size: 12 residues. Germline values: CDR1 LNHDA, CDR2 SQIVND (reference sequence). The V end was cut by 6 bases, the J end by 5 bases, with 11 bases between. The CDR3: CASSQGRDEQYF. The CDR3, as DNA: TGTGCCAGTAGCCAGGGTCGGGACGAGCAGTACTTC.

This chain joins TRBV5-1 and TRBJ2-7; 8 bases align to TRBD2. Trimming cost V 4 bases and J 2 bases; bases outside gene matches: 8. Per germline, CDR1 SGHRS and CDR2 YFSETQ. There are 15 residues in the CDR3. CDR3 sequence: CASSPNTGGPYEQYF. CDR3 in DNA: TGCGCCAGCAGCCCCAACACGGGAGGGCCCTACGAGCAGTACTTC.

This chain uses TRBV5-1 with TRBJ2-5; D perhaps matches TRBD2 (5 bases). Trimming stripped 5 bases from V and 2 bases from J, with 10 bases between. Germline loops: CDR1 SGHRS, CDR2 YFSETQ. CDR3 size: 13 residues. Here the CDR3 DNA reads TGCGCCAGCAGAACGGGGTCACAAGAGACCCAGTACTTC. This codes for CASRTGSQETQYF.

The V and J genes are TRBV7-9 and TRBJ1-1; D is uncertain. Trimming removed 4 bases from V and 3 bases from J, with 12 bases in between. Germline values: CDR1 SEHNR, CDR2 FQNEAQ (reference sequence). CDR3 length: 14 residues. The CDR3 DNA reads TGTGCCAGCAGCTCCCCCCGAGAGCACACTGAAGCTTTCTTT. Residues: CASSSPREHTEAFF.